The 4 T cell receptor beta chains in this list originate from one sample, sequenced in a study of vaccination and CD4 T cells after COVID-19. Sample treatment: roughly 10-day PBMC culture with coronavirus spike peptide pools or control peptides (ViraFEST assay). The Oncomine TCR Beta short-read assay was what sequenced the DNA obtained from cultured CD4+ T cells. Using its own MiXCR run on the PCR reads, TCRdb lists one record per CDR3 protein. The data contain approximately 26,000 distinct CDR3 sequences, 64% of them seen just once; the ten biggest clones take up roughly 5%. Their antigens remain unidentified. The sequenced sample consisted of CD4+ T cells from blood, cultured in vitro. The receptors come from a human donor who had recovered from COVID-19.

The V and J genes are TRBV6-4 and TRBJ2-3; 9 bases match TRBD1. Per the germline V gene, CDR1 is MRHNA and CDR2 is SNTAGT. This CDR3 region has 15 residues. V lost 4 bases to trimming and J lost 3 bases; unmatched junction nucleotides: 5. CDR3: CASSVDRGLTDTQYF. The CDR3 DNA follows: TGTGCCAGCAGTGTAGACAGGGGGTTAACAGATACGCAGTATTTT.

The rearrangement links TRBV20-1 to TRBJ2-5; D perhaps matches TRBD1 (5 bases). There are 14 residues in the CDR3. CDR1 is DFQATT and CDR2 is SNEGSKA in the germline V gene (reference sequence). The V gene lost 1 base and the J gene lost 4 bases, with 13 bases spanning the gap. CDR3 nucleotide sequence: TGCAGTGCTAGAGTATGGCAGGGAAGAGAGACCCAGTACTTC. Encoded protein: CSARVWQGRETQYF.

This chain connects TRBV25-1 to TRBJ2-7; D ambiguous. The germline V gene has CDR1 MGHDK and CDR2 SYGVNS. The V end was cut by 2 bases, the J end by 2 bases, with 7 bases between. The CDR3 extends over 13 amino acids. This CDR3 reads CASSEEAPYEQYF. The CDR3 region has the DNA TGTGCCAGCAGTGAAGAGGCGCCCTACGAGCAGTACTTC.

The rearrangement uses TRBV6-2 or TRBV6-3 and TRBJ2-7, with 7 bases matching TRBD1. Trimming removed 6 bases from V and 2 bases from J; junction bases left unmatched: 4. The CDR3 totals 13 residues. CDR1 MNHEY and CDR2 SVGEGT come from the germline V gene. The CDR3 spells CASSLQGPYEQYF. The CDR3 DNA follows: TGTGCCAGCAGCCTACAGGGGCCCTACGAGCAGTACTTC.